The clone carrying this TCR beta chain was recorded at least ten times. The data were obtained in a study of T-cell reconstitution after alpha-beta-depleted transplantation in children. Unique molecular identifiers were used to barcode this TCRbeta library. TCRdb passed the PCR reads through MiXCR, listing each CDR3 protein once. The sample consists of 700,000 to 950,000 distinct CDR3 sequences, 15% to 20% of them appearing once. In germline, CDR1 is LGHNA, CDR2 YNFKEQ. The V segment lost 3 bases and the J segment 0 bases; nucleotides outside the gene matches: 4. The CDR3 has 15 residues. Sample: PBMCs, mostly from graft donor cells, taken 360 days after TCRalphabeta/CD19-depleted stem cell transplant. This clonotype was obtained from a male patient younger than 18 who had a stem cell transplant for acute lymphoblastic leukemia, so the T cells may come from the graft donor. The chain employs TRBV4-2 and TRBJ2-7; 8 bases match TRBD2. The CDR3 reads CASSQVTSGSYEQYF. In DNA form, the CDR3 reads TGTGCCAGCAGCCAGGTTACTAGCGGCTCCTACGAGCAGTACTTC.